This T cell receptor beta chain derives from a study of CD8 T cells in Susac syndrome. CDR3 length equals 14 residues. Germline values: CDR1 MGHRA, CDR2 YSYEKL. The V gene end was trimmed by 10 bases and the J gene end by 5 bases; junction bases not matched to a gene: 6. Reverse transcription of roughly 0.45 to 1 ug RNA was performed with random hexamers. From the immunoSEQ multiplex PCR reads, TCRdb called clonotypes with MiXCR, one entry per CDR3 protein. The sample carries more than 200,000 distinct CDR3 sequences, approximately 92% recorded once. FACS enriched CD8+ TEMRA cells, while bulk CD8+ and CD4+ were negatively isolated.

The sample was CD4+ T cells from PBMCs. The clonotype comes from a human donor with multiple sclerosis. V usage is TRBV4-1 and J usage is TRBJ2-2; TRBD2 matches 11 bases. The CDR3 nucleotides are TGCGCCACCCAGGGACTAGCGGAGACCGGGGAGCTGTTTTTT. Its protein product is CATQGLAETGELFF.